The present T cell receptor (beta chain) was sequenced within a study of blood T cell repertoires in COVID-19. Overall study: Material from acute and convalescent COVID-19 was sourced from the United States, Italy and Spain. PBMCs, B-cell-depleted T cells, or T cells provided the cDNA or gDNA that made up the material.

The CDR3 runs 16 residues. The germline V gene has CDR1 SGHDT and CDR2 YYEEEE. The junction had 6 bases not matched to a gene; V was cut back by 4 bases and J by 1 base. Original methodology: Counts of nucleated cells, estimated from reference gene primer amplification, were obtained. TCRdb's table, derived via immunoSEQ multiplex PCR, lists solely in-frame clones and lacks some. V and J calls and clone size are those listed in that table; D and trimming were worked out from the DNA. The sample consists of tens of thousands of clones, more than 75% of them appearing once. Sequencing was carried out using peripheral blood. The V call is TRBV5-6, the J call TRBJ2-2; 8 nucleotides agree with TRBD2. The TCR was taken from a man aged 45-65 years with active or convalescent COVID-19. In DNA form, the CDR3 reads TGTGCCAGCAGCCTCTGGACTAGCCTGAACACCGGGGAGCTGTTTTTT. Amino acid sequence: CASSLWTSLNTGELFF.